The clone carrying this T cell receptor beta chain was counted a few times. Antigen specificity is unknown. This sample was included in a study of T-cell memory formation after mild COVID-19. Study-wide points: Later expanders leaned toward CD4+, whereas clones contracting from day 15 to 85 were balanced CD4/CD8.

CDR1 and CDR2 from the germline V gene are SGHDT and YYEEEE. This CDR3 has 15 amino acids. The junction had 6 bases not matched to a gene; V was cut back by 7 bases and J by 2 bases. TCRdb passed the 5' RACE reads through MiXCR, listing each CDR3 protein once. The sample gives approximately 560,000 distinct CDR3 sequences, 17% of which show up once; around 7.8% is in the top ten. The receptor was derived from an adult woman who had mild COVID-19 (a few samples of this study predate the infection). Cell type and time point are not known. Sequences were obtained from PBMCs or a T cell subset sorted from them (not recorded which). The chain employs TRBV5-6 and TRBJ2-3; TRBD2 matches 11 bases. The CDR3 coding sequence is TGTGCCAGCTTACTAGCGGGGGCCGTCACAGATACGCAGTATTTT. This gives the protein CASLLAGAVTDTQYF.